Sequencing of this TCR beta chain was carried out in a study of T cells after yellow fever vaccination (dated by TCRdb to the late 2010s). At the level of the whole study: Libraries from fractions with low cell numbers were prepared with the SMART-Seq v4 Ultra Low Input RNA kit. The cohort comprised two healthy male donors, one aged 18 to 30 and one aged 30 to 40 years. Bulk PBMC replicates and cell subsets were isolated from blood drawn at multiple timepoints before and after both primary and secondary immunization. Bulk TCR alpha and beta repertoires were sequenced longitudinally to track T-cell clones before and after primary and booster YFV17D yellow fever vaccination. What the study reported, not specific to this receptor: Because the study included only a couple of donors, the extent to which the findings can be generalized is limited. A small share of clonotypes occurred in both CD4 and CD8 compartments, likely arising from convergent recombination. The secondary T-cell response was weaker than the primary response but faster, peaking on day 5 instead of day 15. Because abundant contaminating clonotypes from the bulk population could be contained in FACS-sorted repertoires, computational filtering was required. Most clones expanded after primary vaccination (approximately 95% of CD4 and approximately 90% of CD8) were re-detected after the booster, suggesting that broad memory maintenance occurred.

Per the publication, the treatment or condition label means: live attenuated yellow fever vaccine strain. PBMCs were isolated from peripheral blood using a standard Ficoll-Paque protocol. CD4 and CD8 T-cell fractions were isolated with Dynabeads CD4 and CD8 positive selection kits. TriZol was used to extract RNA from bulk PBMCs, from CD4 and CD8 fractions, and from dextramer-positive and dextramer-negative fractions. This clonotype was recorded many times. There is no known antigen for this receptor. No base-level quality is on record; no much larger clone is a single base apart. TCR cDNA was synthesized by 5'RACE template switching, which introduced a universal primer site and unique molecular identifiers. Priming of cDNA synthesis was performed from both the TCR alpha and TCR beta constant segments. Libraries were amplified in two PCR steps, with sample barcodes and sequencing adapters added in the second step. Sequencing of the libraries was done on either Illumina HiSeq 2500 (2x100 bp) or NovaSeq (2x150 bp). As for how the authors treated the data: Reads were demultiplexed and collapsed into UMI consensus sequences with MIGEC, and V(D)J alignment was performed with MiXCR. Clonotypes responding to the vaccine were identified with edgeR on replicate PBMC samples, with the criteria of FDR below 0.01 and a log2 fold change above 5 up to day 15. Bulk clonotypes were assigned CD4 or CD8 identity according to which sequenced CD4 or CD8 repertoire held them at higher abundance. TCRdb cleaned the public reads at Q25 with fastp, built clones with MiXCR and kept in-frame beta chains. When rows share a CDR3 protein, they turn into one entry using the most common DNA and genes. V and J calls and clone size were set by TCRdb, not the authors. This sample comprises around 30,000 distinct CDR3 sequences, less than 5.5% of them detected only once. Just over 40% of the sample lies in the top ten.

Taken from the germline V gene, the CDR1 and CDR2 loops are MNHEY and SVGAGI. V is clipped by 7 bases and J by 2 bases, and the sequence between their germline boundaries is 18 bases long. There are 16 amino acids in the CDR3, from cysteine to phenylalanine inclusive. The only DNA kept is the CDR3, 48 bases in frame from the first base. This sequence originates from a man between 25 and 39 years old who received the YFV17D yellow fever vaccine. The source was CD8+ T cells sorted from PBMCs, collected 10 days after the yellow fever booster vaccination. The sequence joins TRBV6-5 to TRBJ1-3; 6 matching bases give a weak D call of TRBD1. The bases read TGTGCCAGCAAACGCAGGGGTCTCGGAGCTGGAAACACCATATATTTT. This yields the protein CASKRRGLGAGNTIYF.